This paragraph covers one TCR beta chain sequence. Trimming cost V 6 bases and J 1 base, with 16 bases left between them. The CDR3 length is 16 residues. Germline V gene data show CDR1 as SGHTA and CDR2 as FQGNSA. These data are taken from a study of technical replicates of blood from four donors. Assay: immunoSEQ multiplex PCR; the TCRdb copy retains only in-frame clones and omits some. Counted here are about 80,000 clones, about 95% occurring once; the ten biggest clones make up around 0.37%. This chain joins TRBV7-2 and TRBJ2-1; a weak D match, TRBD2 (6 bases). This TCR came from a human donor in good health. Sequencing input: T cells isolated from PBMCs. The CDR3 here is CASSPGGITSYNEQFF. The CDR3 nucleotides read TGTGCCAGCAGTCCCGGGGGAATTACTTCCTACAATGAGCAGTTCTTC.